Listed below are T cell receptor beta chains from one sample, sequenced in a study of shared clonotypes between healthy human individuals. Measured with immunoSEQ multiplex PCR; TCRdb has only the in-frame clones, and not every one. This repertoire shows roughly 500,000 clones, more than 75% found once; its top ten account for 9.5% to 15%. The sequenced material came from PBMCs. The receptor set was obtained from a woman aged 40-49 years in good health. Some clones in this sample may be carry-over from other donors' samples. Each CDR3 is given with its conserved first and last residue. The D gene is left open where the match is weak. Clone size appears in some rows only: once, few, many, or a class for an expanded clone.

v_gene: TRBV7-2; len: 13; d_gene: -; j_gene: TRBJ2-7; abundance: -; CDR3nt: TGTGCCAGCAGCTACCGGGACTCCTACGAGCAGTACTTC; CDR3aa: CASSYRDSYEQYF
v_gene: TRBV5-1; len: 16; d_gene: -; j_gene: TRBJ1-5; abundance: -; CDR3nt: TGCGCCAGCAGCAATTATGGGGGGAGCAAAAATCAGCCCCAGCATTTT; CDR3aa: CASSNYGGSKNQPQHF
v_gene: TRBV11-2; len: 14; d_gene: -; j_gene: TRBJ2-7; abundance: -; CDR3nt: TGTGCCAGCAGCTTACGGTCCAGGGCGAACGAGCAGTACTTC; CDR3aa: CASSLRSRANEQYF
v_gene: TRBV6-6; len: 12; d_gene: -; j_gene: TRBJ2-5; abundance: once; CDR3nt: TGTGCCAGCAGTTACTCTCGGGAGACCCAGTACTTC; CDR3aa: CASSYSRETQYF
v_gene: TRBV15; len: 15; d_gene: -; j_gene: TRBJ1-2; abundance: -; CDR3nt: TGTGCCACCAGCACGAGGACAGCCCCGGAGATGGGCTACACCTTC; CDR3aa: CATSTRTAPEMGYTF
v_gene: TRBV19; len: 13; d_gene: TRBD2; j_gene: TRBJ2-5; abundance: -; CDR3nt: TGTGCCAGTAGCCCCGGGACTAGTGGGGAGCAGTACTTC; CDR3aa: CASSPGTSGEQYF
v_gene: TRBV6-8; len: 12; d_gene: -; j_gene: TRBJ2-7; abundance: -; CDR3nt: TGTGCTACGGACAGACTCTCCTACGAGCAGTACTTC; CDR3aa: CATDRLSYEQYF
v_gene: TRBV18; len: 14; d_gene: -; j_gene: TRBJ2-7; abundance: -; CDR3nt: TGTGCCAGCTCACCCCCGGGACTGGACTACGAGCAGTACTTC; CDR3aa: CASSPPGLDYEQYF
v_gene: TRBV19; len: 14; d_gene: -; j_gene: TRBJ1-2; abundance: -; CDR3nt: TGTGCCAGTAGTAATCAGGGGCCCGGCCCTGGCTACACCTTC; CDR3aa: CASSNQGPGPGYTF
v_gene: TRBV5-1; len: 16; d_gene: TRBD2; j_gene: TRBJ2-3; abundance: -; CDR3nt: TGCGCCAGCAGCTTGGTGACTAGCGGGAGTGCAGATACGCAGTATTTT; CDR3aa: CASSLVTSGSADTQYF
v_gene: TRBV6-1; len: 9; d_gene: -; j_gene: TRBJ1-5; abundance: -; CDR3nt: TGTGCCAGCAGTGATCCATTGGATTTT; CDR3aa: CASSDPLDF
v_gene: TRBV18; len: 17; d_gene: TRBD2; j_gene: TRBJ2-1; abundance: -; CDR3nt: TGTGCCAGCTCACCTAAGGAGAGGACTAGCGGATACAATGAGCAGTTCTTC; CDR3aa: CASSPKERTSGYNEQFF
v_gene: TRBV6-5; len: 15; d_gene: TRBD1; j_gene: TRBJ1-2; abundance: -; CDR3nt: TGTGCCAGCAGAAAAGGACAGGGCCCTAACTATGGCTACACCTTC; CDR3aa: CASRKGQGPNYGYTF
v_gene: TRBV5-8; len: 13; d_gene: -; j_gene: TRBJ1-1; abundance: -; CDR3nt: TGTGCCAGCAGCGGAACCACAGGGACTGAAGCTTTCTTT; CDR3aa: CASSGTTGTEAFF
v_gene: TRBV30; len: 13; d_gene: TRBD1; j_gene: TRBJ1-6; abundance: -; CDR3nt: TGTGCCTGGAGTATACAGGGGCGTTCACCCCTCCACTTT; CDR3aa: CAWSIQGRSPLHF
v_gene: TRBV19; len: 17; d_gene: TRBD1; j_gene: TRBJ2-2; abundance: few; CDR3nt: TGTGCCAGTAGTATCCTTCCGGGACAGGGGGCCACCGGGGAGCTGTTTTTT; CDR3aa: CASSILPGQGATGELFF
v_gene: TRBV7-2; len: 15; d_gene: -; j_gene: TRBJ2-7; abundance: -; CDR3nt: TGTGCCAGCAGCTTGTGGGCAGTGAGCTCCTACGAGCAGTACTTC; CDR3aa: CASSLWAVSSYEQYF
v_gene: TRBV7-3; len: 14; d_gene: TRBD2; j_gene: TRBJ2-1; abundance: -; CDR3nt: TGTGCCAGCAGCTTAGGACTAGCTTCTAATGAGCAGTTCTTC; CDR3aa: CASSLGLASNEQFF
v_gene: TRBV4-3; len: 16; d_gene: TRBD2; j_gene: TRBJ2-7; abundance: -; CDR3nt: TGCGCCAGCAGCCCGCGGGGGGCGGGAGGTACCTACGAGCAGTACTTC; CDR3aa: CASSPRGAGGTYEQYF
v_gene: TRBV4-3; len: 13; d_gene: -; j_gene: TRBJ1-2; abundance: -; CDR3nt: TGCGCCAGCAGCCGGGGGCGCGCCTATGGCTACACCTTC; CDR3aa: CASSRGRAYGYTF
v_gene: TRBV6-6; len: 13; d_gene: -; j_gene: TRBJ2-1; abundance: -; CDR3nt: TGTGCCAGCAACTCACCTCGCGGGCCAGAGCAGTTCTTC; CDR3aa: CASNSPRGPEQFF
v_gene: TRBV11-2; len: 16; d_gene: -; j_gene: TRBJ1-1; abundance: once; CDR3nt: TGTGCCAGCAGCTTAATTGACGGGGCCGGCGGCACTGAAGCTTTCTTT; CDR3aa: CASSLIDGAGGTEAFF
v_gene: TRBV18; len: 14; d_gene: TRBD1; j_gene: TRBJ2-7; abundance: -; CDR3nt: TGTGCCAGCTCAGCAACAGGGGGTAGCGACGAGCAGTACTTC; CDR3aa: CASSATGGSDEQYF
v_gene: TRBV18; len: 12; d_gene: -; j_gene: TRBJ1-2; abundance: few; CDR3nt: TGTGCCAGCTCACCGCTTGAAGGGGGCTACACCTTC; CDR3aa: CASSPLEGGYTF
v_gene: TRBV6-6; len: 16; d_gene: TRBD1; j_gene: TRBJ2-7; abundance: -; CDR3nt: TGTGCCAGCAGTCGGGGGGACAGGGGTGGGTCCTACGAGCAGTACTTC; CDR3aa: CASSRGDRGGSYEQYF
v_gene: TRBV5-6; len: 15; d_gene: -; j_gene: TRBJ1-1; abundance: -; CDR3nt: TGTGCCAGCAGCTTCGTGTCCTCCCTGAACACTGAAGCTTTCTTT; CDR3aa: CASSFVSSLNTEAFF
v_gene: TRBV29-1; len: 14; d_gene: TRBD2; j_gene: TRBJ2-1; abundance: once; CDR3nt: TGCAGCGTTGACGTAGCGGGCGCCAACAATGAGCAGTTCTTC; CDR3aa: CSVDVAGANNEQFF
v_gene: TRBV18; len: 17; d_gene: -; j_gene: TRBJ2-7; abundance: few; CDR3nt: TGTGCCAGCTCACCGATACCGGACGTGCAACGTTCCTACGAGCAGTACTTC; CDR3aa: CASSPIPDVQRSYEQYF
v_gene: TRBV5-6; len: 14; d_gene: -; j_gene: TRBJ1-2; abundance: -; CDR3nt: TGTGCCAGCAGTCCCGACCCGGCTGGCTATGGCTACACCTTC; CDR3aa: CASSPDPAGYGYTF
v_gene: TRBV2; len: 14; d_gene: -; j_gene: TRBJ2-6; abundance: -; CDR3nt: TGTGCCAGCGTAGTCCTCTCTGGGGCCAACGTCCTGACTTTC; CDR3aa: CASVVLSGANVLTF
v_gene: TRBV15; len: 14; d_gene: -; j_gene: TRBJ2-1; abundance: -; CDR3nt: TGTGCCACCAGCAGAGACCGGGACCACAATGAGCAGTTCTTC; CDR3aa: CATSRDRDHNEQFF
v_gene: TRBV4-2; len: 15; d_gene: -; j_gene: TRBJ2-3; abundance: -; CDR3nt: TGTGCCAGCAGCCAAGGTGAATTAGATGGTTCTACGCAGTATTTT; CDR3aa: CASSQGELDGSTQYF
v_gene: TRBV10-1; len: 18; d_gene: -; j_gene: TRBJ1-5; abundance: -; CDR3nt: TGCGCCAGCAGTGAGTGGGTTGAGTGGGGGGAGTGCAATCAGCCCCAGCATTTT; CDR3aa: CASSEWVEWGECNQPQHF
v_gene: TRBV5-1; len: 17; d_gene: TRBD2; j_gene: TRBJ2-2; abundance: -; CDR3nt: TGCGCCAGCAGCACCCCGGGACTAGCTGCGAACACCGGGGAGCTGTTTTTT; CDR3aa: CASSTPGLAANTGELFF
v_gene: TRBV5-1; len: 14; d_gene: TRBD2; j_gene: TRBJ2-1; abundance: few; CDR3nt: TGCGCCAGCAGCGACGCTAGCGGGAGTAGTGAGCAGTTCTTC; CDR3aa: CASSDASGSSEQFF
v_gene: TRBV30; len: 12; d_gene: -; j_gene: TRBJ1-2; abundance: -; CDR3nt: TGTGCCTGGAAACGACCTTCGGGGGGCTACACCTTC; CDR3aa: CAWKRPSGGYTF
v_gene: TRBV9; len: 14; d_gene: -; j_gene: TRBJ1-2; abundance: -; CDR3nt: TGTGCCAGCAGCGTAGCTCCAGCAAACTATGGCTACACCTTC; CDR3aa: CASSVAPANYGYTF
v_gene: TRBV11-2; len: 15; d_gene: -; j_gene: TRBJ2-1; abundance: -; CDR3nt: TGTGCCAGCAGCTCTAAGTTAAGCTCCTACAATGAGCAGTTCTTC; CDR3aa: CASSSKLSSYNEQFF
v_gene: TRBV5-4; len: 14; d_gene: TRBD1; j_gene: TRBJ2-7; abundance: -; CDR3nt: TGTGCCAGCAGCTTCGGGACAGGGGGTCGGGAGCAGTACTTC; CDR3aa: CASSFGTGGREQYF
v_gene: TRBV7-6; len: 19; d_gene: TRBD1; j_gene: TRBJ1-2; abundance: -; CDR3nt: TGTGCCAGCAGCACCAATCCGGGACAGGGGGCATGGGGTAACTATGGCTACACCTTC; CDR3aa: CASSTNPGQGAWGNYGYTF
v_gene: TRBV13; len: 14; d_gene: TRBD1; j_gene: TRBJ2-1; abundance: -; CDR3nt: TGTGCCAGCAGCCCGGACAGGGGAACCAATGAGCAGTTCTTC; CDR3aa: CASSPDRGTNEQFF